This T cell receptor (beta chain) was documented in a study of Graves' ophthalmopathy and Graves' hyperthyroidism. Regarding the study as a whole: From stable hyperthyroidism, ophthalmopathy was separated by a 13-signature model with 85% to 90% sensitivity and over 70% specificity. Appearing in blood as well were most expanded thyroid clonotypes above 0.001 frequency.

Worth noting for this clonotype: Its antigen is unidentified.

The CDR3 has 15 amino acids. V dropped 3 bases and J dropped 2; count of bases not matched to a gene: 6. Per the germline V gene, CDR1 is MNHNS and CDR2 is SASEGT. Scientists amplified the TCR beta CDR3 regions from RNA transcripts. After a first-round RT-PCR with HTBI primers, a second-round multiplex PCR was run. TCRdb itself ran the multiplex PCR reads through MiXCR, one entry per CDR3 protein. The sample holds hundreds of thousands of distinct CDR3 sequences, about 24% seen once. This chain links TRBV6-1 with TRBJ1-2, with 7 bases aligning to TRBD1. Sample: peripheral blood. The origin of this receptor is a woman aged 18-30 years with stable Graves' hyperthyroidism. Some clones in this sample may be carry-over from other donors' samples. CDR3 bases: TGTGCCAGCAGTGAGGCGGAAGGGGGCAACTATGGCTACACCTTC. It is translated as CASSEAEGGNYGYTF.